The 10 T cell receptor beta chains below were found in one sample sequenced in a study of Ad26.COV2.S vaccination and SARS-CoV-2 variants. Generated by immunoSEQ multiplex PCR, the TCRdb table keeps only in-frame clones and is missing some. The sample has about 320,000 clones, around 83% seen once. Treatment denoted: 15 to 20 received Ad26.COV2.S at low or high dose, single or two shots; 5 received placebo; per-sample allocation not given. Samples analyzed were those drawn on day 63 after the first vaccine or placebo injection. This material consisted of peripheral blood, taken in a trial of Ad26.COV2.S vaccine versus placebo. These receptor sequences come from a person between 18 and 65 years old who received the Ad26.COV2.S COVID-19 vaccine or a placebo.

The J gene is TRBJ1-5, the V gene TRBV7-2; TRBD1 matches 8 bases. The CDR3 sequence is 15 residues long. Losses at the gene ends were 3 bases for V and 4 bases for J; bases not matched to a gene: 5. Per germline, CDR1 SGHTA and CDR2 FQGNSA. CDR3 DNA: TGTGCCAGCAGCTTCGGGACAGGCGGTAATCAGCCCCAGCATTTT. It translates to CASSFGTGGNQPQHF.

V usage is TRBV10-2 and J usage is TRBJ2-2, with 15 bases fitting TRBD2. The CDR3 has 17 residues. Germline V gives CDR1 WSHSY, CDR2 SAAADI. J gave up 4 bases and V 8 bases, and 8 bases lay outside the gene matches. The CDR3 DNA reads TGCGCCAGCTTTCGGACTAGCGGGGGGGCGGGCACCGGGGAGCTGTTTTTT. It yields the protein CASFRTSGGAGTGELFF.

The J gene is TRBJ1-6, the V gene TRBV10-1; D gene uncertain. CDR1 is WNHNN, CDR2 SYGVQD, per germline (reference sequence). The V end was cut by 0 bases, the J end by 10 bases, with 4 bases between. The CDR3 has 12 amino acids. The CDR3 protein is CASSESESPLHF. The CDR3 DNA is TGCGCCAGCAGTGAGTCGGAATCACCCCTCCACTTT.

The genes are TRBV7-9 and TRBJ2-2, with D tentatively TRBD1 (6 bases). Germline CDR1 SEHNR, CDR2 FQNEAQ (reference sequence). This CDR3 has 14 residues. Deletions cut 8 bases from V and 5 bases from J, with 15 bases between. CDR3 region: CASLRGIPTGELFF. The CDR3 region has the DNA TGTGCCAGCCTTAGGGGGATACCTACCGGGGAGCTGTTTTTT.

This clone appeared a single time. This rearrangement joins TRBV3-1 (or the pseudogene TRBV3-2) to TRBJ1-2, with 7 bases aligning to TRBD1. Trimming at V came to 0 bases and at J to 2 bases, leaving 6 bases not matched to a gene. The CDR3 runs 16 residues. Germline CDR1 and CDR2: LGHDT and YNNKEL (reference sequence). CDR3 DNA: TGTGCCAGCAGCCAAGACGGGGGACAGCGGAACTATGGCTACACCTTC. Translated, it gives CASSQDGGQRNYGYTF.

The chain uses TRBV12-3 or TRBV12-4 and TRBJ1-2; 7 bases are shared with TRBD1. The CDR3 covers 13 residues. The V and J ends lost 6 bases and 8 bases, in that order; junction bases with no gene match: 9. The CDR3 loop is CASRSDRARGYTF. The CDR3 DNA reads as TGTGCCAGCAGATCAGACAGGGCCCGAGGCTACACCTTC.

This clone turned up a few times. This rearrangement joins TRBV6-5 to TRBJ1-5; D is uncertain. Trimming pared 2 bases from V and 7 bases from J, leaving 12 bases between. Per the germline V gene, CDR1 is MNHEY and CDR2 is SVGAGI. This CDR3 contains 14 residues. The CDR3 reads CASSYKEAGQPQHF. CDR3 DNA sequence: TGTGCCAGCAGTTACAAGGAGGCGGGACAGCCCCAGCATTTT.

This clone has more than one count but fewer than ten. This chain connects TRBV7-2 to TRBJ2-7; D may correspond to TRBD1 or TRBD2 (5 bases each). Trimming removed 4 bases from V and 2 bases from J, with 15 bases in between. The CDR3 covers 15 residues. Germline V gene data show CDR1 as SGHTA and CDR2 as FQGNSA. The CDR3 nucleotides are TGTGCCAGCAGCTCTGGGACGGCCCTGGCCTACGAGCAGTACTTC. Encoded protein: CASSSGTALAYEQYF.

V is TRBV7-9 and J is TRBJ1-1; 8 positions match TRBD1. Germline V gene lookup returns CDR1 SEHNR and CDR2 FQNEAQ (reference sequence). The CDR3 contains 16 residues. After removal of 2 bases from V and 3 bases from J, the junction contained 8 bases not matched to a gene. The CDR3 loop reads CASSLPRTGMDTEAFF. In DNA form, the CDR3 reads TGTGCCAGCAGCTTACCTCGGACAGGGATGGACACTGAAGCTTTCTTT.

In this sample, this clone turned up many times. The chain is built from TRBV5-1 and TRBJ1-2, with 7 bases aligning to TRBD1. CDR1 and CDR2 from the germline V gene are SGHRS and YFSETQ. Germline trimming cut 3 bases from V and 8 bases from J; bases unmatched to any gene: 7. CDR3 length: 13 residues. Written as DNA, the CDR3 is TGCGCCAGCAGCTCTACAGGGGTGGGCGGCTACACCTTC. Translation: CASSSTGVGGYTF.